This T cell receptor (beta chain) was found in a study of technical replicates of blood from several donors. Profiling relied on immunoSEQ multiplex PCR, and the TCRdb table lists in-frame clones only, not all of them. The top ten clones hold around an eighth of a sample with 15,000 or so clones, 65% to 90% of them seen once. Germline CDR1 KGHSH, CDR2 LQKENI. The CDR3 is made up of 14 amino acids. V lost 5 bases and J lost 1, with 12 bases in between. The sequence came from a human donor in good health. The sample comprised PBMCs. This rearrangement joins TRBV18 to TRBJ2-7; tentative D call: TRBD2 (5 bases). This CDR3 reads CASSSGVGSYEQYF. CDR3 in DNA: TGTGCCAGCTCATCCGGGGTCGGGTCCTACGAGCAGTACTTC.